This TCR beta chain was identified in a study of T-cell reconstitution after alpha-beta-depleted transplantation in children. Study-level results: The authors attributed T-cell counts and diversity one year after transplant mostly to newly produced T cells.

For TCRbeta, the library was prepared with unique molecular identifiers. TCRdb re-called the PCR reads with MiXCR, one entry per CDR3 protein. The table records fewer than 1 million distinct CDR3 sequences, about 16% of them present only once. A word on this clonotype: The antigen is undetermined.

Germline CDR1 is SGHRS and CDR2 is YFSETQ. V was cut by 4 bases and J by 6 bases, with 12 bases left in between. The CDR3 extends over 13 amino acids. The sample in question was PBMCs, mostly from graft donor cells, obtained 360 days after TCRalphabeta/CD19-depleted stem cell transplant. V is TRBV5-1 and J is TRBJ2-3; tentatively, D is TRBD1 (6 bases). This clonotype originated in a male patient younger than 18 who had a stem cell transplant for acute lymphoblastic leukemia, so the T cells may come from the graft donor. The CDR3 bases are TGCGCCAGCAGCGTCTCAGGGGCGGATACGCAGTATTTT. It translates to CASSVSGADTQYF.